This entry lists 32 T cell receptor beta chains sequenced from one sample in a study of neurological immune-mediated disorders. Time point in this sample: technical triplicate 1. TCRdb re-derived calls from the 5' RACE reads in MiXCR, one entry per CDR3 protein. The sample has roughly 41,000 distinct CDR3 sequences, over 8.5% seen once; the top ten hold roughly 3.9%. Sequencing was done on a sample of PBMCs. All receptors derive from a man aged 55 to 70 with HTLV-1-associated myelopathy (HAM/TSP).

In this sample, this clonotype turned up many times. The V call is TRBV4-1, the J call TRBJ2-3; D is perhaps TRBD2 (5 bases). The CDR3 loop spans 16 amino acids. Trimming left V 0 bases short and J 3 bases short, with 13 bases between. Germline V lookup: CDR1 MGHRA, CDR2 YSYEKL. CDR3 amino acids: CASSQDPPSLTDTQYF. The CDR3 DNA reads TGCGCCAGCAGCCAAGACCCCCCTAGCTTGACAGATACGCAGTATTTT.

This clonotype has a count of ten or more. The chain employs TRBV7-2 and TRBJ1-1; the match to TRBD1 covers 8 bases. J gave up 3 bases and V 5 bases, and 2 bases lay outside the gene matches. Germline CDR1 is SGHTA and CDR2 is FQGNSA. The CDR3 sequence is 13 residues long. CDR3 protein: CASSVQGDTEAFF. The CDR3 nucleotides read TGTGCCAGCAGCGTACAGGGGGACACTGAAGCTTTCTTT.

This clonotype was observed many times. The J gene is TRBJ2-5, the V gene TRBV28; tentatively, D is TRBD2 (7 bases). Germline V CDR1 and CDR2: MDHEN, SYDVKM. The length of the CDR3 is 16 residues. V was shortened by 6 bases and J by 5 bases, with 22 bases between the two germline ends. The chain's CDR3 is CASSSLPGGGMETQYF. The DNA of the CDR3 is TGTGCCAGCAGCTCCCTCCCGGGGGGCGGGATGGAGACCCAGTACTTC.

This clonotype appeared once. This chain links TRBV10-1 with TRBJ1-4; a possible D gene is TRBD1 (5 bases). The germline V gene encodes CDR1 WNHNN and CDR2 SYGVQD (reference sequence). Between the trimmed V and J ends, which lost 4 bases and 0 bases, there was a span of 9 bases. CDR3 length: 15 residues. The CDR3 is CASSAGGSTNEKLFF. The CDR3 bases are TGCGCCAGCAGTGCTGGGGGATCAACTAATGAAAAACTGTTTTTT.

This clonotype was observed at least ten times. The rearrangement links TRBV12-3 or TRBV12-4 to TRBJ1-2, with 11 positions matching TRBD1. The CDR3 has 15 amino acids. V dropped 6 bases and J dropped 2; count of bases not matched to a gene: 5. As DNA, the CDR3 is TGTGCCAGCAGCACGGGACAGGGGGGAAACTATGGCTACACCTTC. This encodes CASSTGQGGNYGYTF.

This clonotype was observed many times. This rearrangement joins TRBV7-9 to TRBJ2-5; D is unresolved. The CDR3 runs to 12 residues. Trimming pared 1 base from V and 5 bases from J, leaving 5 bases between. In germline, CDR1 is SEHNR, CDR2 FQNEAQ (reference sequence). The CDR3: CASSLERETQYF. CDR3 sequence (DNA): TGTGCCAGCAGCTTAGAGAGGGAGACCCAGTACTTC.

In this sample, this clonotype turned up many times. The chain is built from TRBV10-3 and TRBJ2-7, with a tentative D call TRBD1 (6 bases). The germline V gene has CDR1 ENHRY and CDR2 SYGVKD. There are 14 residues in the CDR3. Trimming pared 3 bases from V and 6 bases from J, leaving 15 bases between. The CDR3 region has the DNA TGTGCCATCAGTGACGCGGCAGGGGTGGGCGAGCAGTACTTC. Translation: CAISDAAGVGEQYF.

This clonotype was observed at least ten times. In DNA form, the CDR3 reads TGTGCTAGTAGGGGGGGGGCCACCTACAATGAGCAGTTCTTC. It translates to CASRGGATYNEQFF. The chain has TRBV12-5 and TRBJ2-1, with a weak D call TRBD2 (7 bases). The V end was cut by 8 bases, the J end by 2 bases, with 13 bases between. The CDR3 is 14 amino acids. The germline gives CDR1 LGHNT, CDR2 FRNRAP.

This clonotype was seen ten or more times. The rearrangement uses TRBV5-1 and TRBJ2-7, with D possibly being TRBD1 or TRBD2 (5 bases each). This CDR3 has 15 residues. Per germline, CDR1 SGHRS and CDR2 YFSETQ. The ends were cut back, 0 bases at V and 0 bases at J, with 10 bases in the middle. The CDR3 DNA follows: TGCGCCAGCAGCTTGGTTCCCGGGGCCTCCTACGAGCAGTACTTC. Translating it yields CASSLVPGASYEQYF.

This clonotype has ten or more counts. J is TRBJ2-7 and V is TRBV20-1, with 12 bases lining up with TRBD1. CDR1 is DFQATT, CDR2 SNEGSKA, per germline (reference sequence). The CDR3 has 16 amino acids. With V trimmed by 0 bases and J by 5 bases, 8 bases remained unmatched. The CDR3 nucleotides read TGCAGTGCTAGAGATTCGGGGACAGGGGGCGTCGACGAGCAGTACTTC. Translating gives CSARDSGTGGVDEQYF.

This clonotype was seen many times. This chain links TRBV11-1 with TRBJ1-2; D unclear. V was shortened by 4 bases and J by 5 bases, with 14 bases between the two germline ends. The CDR3 is 14 residues long. Germline lookup yields CDR1 SGHAT and CDR2 FQDESV (reference sequence). CDR3 residues: CASSSPLDRYGYTF. The CDR3 region has the DNA TGTGCCAGCAGCTCCCCCCTGGACCGGTATGGCTACACCTTC. The whole variable domain, filled in from reference TRBV11-1 and TRBJ1-2, reads EAEVAQSPRYKITEKSQAVAFWCDPISGHATLYWYRQILGQGPELLVQFQDESVVDDSQLPKDRFSAERLKGVDSTLKIQPAELGDSAMYLCASSSPLDRYGYTFGSGTRLTVV.

This clonotype was seen at least ten times. V is TRBV7-9 and J is TRBJ2-5; possibly TRBD1 for D (5 bases). V lost 3 bases and J lost 2, with 7 bases in between. The germline V gene has CDR1 SEHNR and CDR2 FQNEAQ (reference sequence). The CDR3 runs 13 residues. The CDR3 sequence: CASSFRQQETQYF. The CDR3 region has the DNA TGTGCCAGCAGCTTCAGACAGCAAGAGACCCAGTACTTC. Looking up the rest from reference TRBV7-9 and TRBJ2-5 gives the full variable domain: DTGVSQNPRHKITKRGQNVTFRCDPISEHNRLYWYRQTLGQGPEFLTYFQNEAQLEKSRLLSDRFSAERPKGSFSTLEIQRTEQGDSAMYLCASSFRQQETQYFGPGTRLLVL.

This clonotype has ten or more counts. DNA for the CDR3: TGTGCCAGCAGTGGTAGACTAGCGGCCTACAATGAGCAGTTCTTC. The encoded protein is CASSGRLAAYNEQFF. The rearrangement uses TRBV2 and TRBJ2-1; 9 bases agree with TRBD2. The V gene's germline CDR1 is SNHLY and CDR2 FYNNEI. The CDR3 has 15 amino acids. V dropped 4 bases and J dropped 2; count of bases not matched to a gene: 3.

The chain combines TRBV20-1 with TRBJ1-3; D is undetermined. The V end was cut by 3 bases, the J end by 0 bases, with 15 bases between. CDR1 and CDR2 (germline): DFQATT, SNEGSKA (reference sequence). The CDR3 contains 16 residues. The CDR3 nucleotides are TGCAGTGCTAGTGAAGGGTTTTCGAGCTCTGGAAACACCATATATTTT. Translated: CSASEGFSSSGNTIYF.

In this sample, this clonotype is medium-sized (0.01 to 0.1%). This chain links TRBV29-1 with TRBJ2-1; 15 bases are a match to TRBD2. The V gene's germline CDR1 is SQVTM and CDR2 ANQGSEA. V was clipped by 4 bases and J by 2 bases; unmatched bases: 3. The CDR3 is 16 residues long. As DNA, the CDR3 is TGCAGCGTTGGCGGGACTAGCGGGAGGCCCTACAATGAGCAGTTCTTC. It specifies CSVGGTSGRPYNEQFF.

The V call is TRBV7-3, the J call TRBJ2-3; 7 bases match TRBD2. The CDR3 is 14 residues long. In germline, CDR1 is SGHTA, CDR2 FQGTGA. V gave up 5 bases and J gave up 2 bases; unmatched junction bases: 4. The CDR3 DNA reads as TGTGCCAGCAGCGGCGGGGACTACACAGATACGCAGTATTTT. Its translation is CASSGGDYTDTQYF.

This clonotype was observed at least ten times. J is TRBJ1-2 and V is TRBV27, with TRBD1 matching 7 bases. The V gene end was trimmed by 2 bases and the J gene end by 6 bases; junction bases not matched to a gene: 9. The germline V gene has CDR1 MNHEY and CDR2 SMNVEV (reference sequence). The CDR3 has 15 residues. The CDR3 coding sequence is TGTGCCAGCAGTTTAATGGCAGGGGGAATCCATGGCTACACCTTC. Amino acids: CASSLMAGGIHGYTF.

This clonotype came up many times. The chain combines TRBV4-1 with TRBJ2-2; D remains ambiguous. The CDR3 length is 15 residues. CDR1 and CDR2 (germline): MGHRA, YSYEKL. Trimming stripped 0 bases from V and 0 bases from J, with 5 bases between. Written as DNA, the CDR3 is TGCGCCAGCAGCCAAGAAACAGCGAACACCGGGGAGCTGTTTTTT. Translating gives CASSQETANTGELFF.

This clonotype has ten or more counts. The chain joins TRBV12-3 or TRBV12-4 to TRBJ1-6; 8 bases agree with TRBD1. The CDR3 contains 16 residues. Trimming removed 6 bases from V and 10 bases from J; junction bases left unmatched: 14. CDR3 nucleotide sequence: TGTGCCAGCAGGCCTGCAGGGGGCGCATCCCAGTCACCCCTCCACTTT. This codes for CASRPAGGASQSPLHF.

Many counts were recorded for this clonotype. V is TRBV4-1 and J is TRBJ2-1; 9 nucleotides align to TRBD2. Germline CDR1 reads MGHRA; CDR2 reads YSYEKL. V trimming: 4 bases; J trimming: 10 bases; junction bases outside the gene matches: 11. The CDR3 runs 15 residues. The CDR3 sequence is CASSLNGLAGKEQFF. CDR3 in DNA: TGCGCCAGCAGCCTTAACGGGCTAGCGGGGAAGGAGCAGTTCTTC.

This clonotype was seen repeatedly, ten times or more. The chain recombines TRBV15 with TRBJ2-1; 11 nucleotides line up with TRBD2. The CDR3 is made up of 15 amino acids. Germline CDR1 and CDR2: LNHNV and YYDKDF (reference sequence). J gave up 10 bases and V 0 bases, and 5 bases lay outside the gene matches. The CDR3 sequence is CATSRETSGKEEQFF. Written as DNA, the CDR3 is TGTGCCACCAGCAGAGAGACTAGCGGGAAAGAAGAGCAGTTCTTC.

In its sample, this clonotype was seen many times. The rearrangement joins TRBV29-1 to TRBJ2-5; D possibly corresponds to TRBD1 (5 bases). Between the trimmed V and J ends, which lost 8 bases and 5 bases, there was a span of 9 bases. This CDR3 comprises 10 residues. Germline CDR1 and CDR2: SQVTM and ANQGSEA. For the CDR3, the DNA is TGCAGCTCAGGGATTGAGACCCAGTACTTC. Translating it yields CSSGIETQYF.

This clonotype was observed many times. The CDR3 region has the DNA TGTGCCAGCAGCGAAGGGACAGGACTATCTAACTATGGCTACACCTTC. This translates into CASSEGTGLSNYGYTF. V and J are TRBV9 and TRBJ1-2; TRBD1 matches 8 bases. CDR1 and CDR2 from the germline V gene are SGDLS and YYNGEE. J gave up 0 bases and V 3 bases, and 7 bases lay outside the gene matches. The CDR3 is 16 amino acids.

This clonotype was counted many times. CDR3 protein: CASSLGEDTEAFF. For the CDR3, the DNA is TGCGCCAGCAGCTTGGGGGAGGACACTGAAGCTTTCTTT. This chain uses TRBV5-1 with TRBJ1-1; D ambiguous. The length of the CDR3 is 13 residues. V lost 0 bases, J lost 3 bases, and 6 bases lay in between. The germline V gene encodes CDR1 SGHRS and CDR2 YFSETQ.

Many counts were recorded for this clonotype. V is TRBV20-1 and J is TRBJ2-7, with TRBD2 matching 12 bases. CDR1 and CDR2 from the germline V gene are DFQATT and SNEGSKA (reference sequence). V trimming: 6 bases; J trimming: 6 bases; junction bases outside the gene matches: 9. CDR3 length: 14 residues. In DNA form, the CDR3 reads TGCAGTGCCCCGCTAGCGGGAGGGCTTCGCGAGCAGTACTTC. As protein: CSAPLAGGLREQYF.

This clonotype occurred many times. The chain recombines TRBV25-1 with TRBJ2-5; 9 bases align to TRBD2. CDR3 length equals 14 residues. J gave up 3 bases and V 4 bases, and 3 bases lay outside the gene matches. Germline CDR1 reads MGHDK; CDR2 reads SYGVNS. Here the CDR3 DNA reads TGTGCCAGCAGTGGAGTAGCGGGGGAAGAGACCCAGTACTTC. Translated, it gives CASSGVAGEETQYF.

This clonotype was recorded at least ten times. The rearrangement uses TRBV10-3 and TRBJ1-2; a possible D gene is TRBD1 (5 bases). The CDR3 spans 15 residues. Germline V gene lookup returns CDR1 ENHRY and CDR2 SYGVKD. V was trimmed by 5 bases and J by 8 bases, leaving 21 bases between them. CDR3 sequence: CAISNSGTPSSGYTF. CDR3 in DNA: TGTGCCATCAGTAACTCCGGGACTCCTTCCTCAGGCTACACCTTC.

This clonotype showed up many times. The V and J genes are TRBV20-1 and TRBJ2-1, with D tentatively TRBD2 (6 bases). Germline assignment: CDR1 DFQATT and CDR2 SNEGSKA (reference sequence). V shed 6 bases and J shed 8 bases, with 14 bases lying between them. The CDR3 totals 12 residues. CDR3 loop: CSATGSGDEQFF. As DNA, the CDR3 is TGCAGTGCCACGGGGTCGGGGGATGAGCAGTTCTTC.

This clonotype was found many times. This chain uses TRBV5-1 with TRBJ2-1; 15 nucleotides match TRBD2. The V and J ends lost 3 bases and 10 bases, in that order; junction bases with no gene match: 5. In germline, CDR1 is SGHRS, CDR2 YFSETQ. The CDR3 length is 15 residues. The CDR3 reads CASSWSGLAGGEQFF. CDR3 nucleotide sequence: TGCGCCAGCAGCTGGAGCGGACTAGCGGGAGGGGAGCAGTTCTTC.

There are many counts of this clonotype. The rearrangement uses TRBV5-1 and TRBJ2-1; 9 nucleotides agree with TRBD1. With V trimmed by 4 bases and J by 3 bases, 5 bases remained unmatched. The CDR3 is 15 residues long. Germline CDR1 is SGHRS and CDR2 is YFSETQ. CDR3 DNA sequence: TGCGCCAGCAGCACTGGGACAGGGAACTACAATGAGCAGTTCTTC. This translates into CASSTGTGNYNEQFF.

This clonotype was counted ten times or more. In DNA, the CDR3 is TGTGCCAGCAGAAAGGGGACAGGAGCTTACGAGCAGTACTTC. Translated, it gives CASRKGTGAYEQYF. The V and J genes are TRBV27 and TRBJ2-7; the match to TRBD1 covers 8 bases. V shed 6 bases, J shed 4 bases, and the junction held 8 bases outside the gene matches. The germline V gene encodes CDR1 MNHEY and CDR2 SMNVEV (reference sequence). The CDR3 is 14 amino acids.

In this sample, this clonotype turned up many times. V and J are TRBV4-1 and TRBJ2-3; 9 bases line up with TRBD1. The CDR3 extends over 12 amino acids. J was trimmed by 13 bases and V by 4 bases; bases with no gene match: 6. Germline V gene sequence: CDR1 MGHRA, CDR2 YSYEKL. DNA of the CDR3: TGCGCCAGCAGCCTAGAAACAGGGGGCAAGTATTTT. It encodes CASSLETGGKYF.